What follows are 24 T cell receptor beta chains derived from one specimen sequenced in a study of T cell responses to AZD1222 COVID-19 vaccine. The data were produced by immunoSEQ multiplex PCR, yet TCRdb's version contains in-frame clones alone and is incomplete. The table includes roughly 130,000 clones, around 90% detected once. The material sequenced was peripheral blood, taken on day 0 of AZD1222 vaccination. The receptor source for this set is an adult in good health.

The chain carries TRBV5-1 and TRBJ2-3, with 9 bases matching TRBD2. V shed 4 bases and J 4 bases; nucleotides not matched to a gene: 4. The CDR3 is 14 amino acids. Germline V gene sequence: CDR1 SGHRS, CDR2 YFSETQ. CDR3 in DNA: TGCGCCAGCAGCATAGCGGGAGTCCCAGATACGCAGTATTTT. It yields the protein CASSIAGVPDTQYF.

Worth noting for this clone: One end of the junction varies from germline; a read error may be responsible. The chain combines TRBV28 with TRBJ2-2; the D gene is possibly TRBD2 (6 bases). The CDR3 is made up of 13 amino acids. In germline, CDR1 is MDHEN, CDR2 SYDVKM. In DNA, the CDR3 is TGTGCCACCAGTAGCGGGAACACCGGGGAGCTGTTTTTT. Translating gives CATSSGNTGELFF.

Here the CDR3 reads CASSRSGGLENEQFF. The CDR3 DNA is TGTGCCAGCAGCAGAAGTGGAGGGTTGGAGAATGAGCAGTTCTTC. V usage is TRBV9 and J usage is TRBJ2-1; possibly TRBD2 for D (6 bases). Trimming took 4 bases from V and 7 from J, leaving 18 bases between them. In germline, CDR1 is SGDLS, CDR2 YYNGEE. The CDR3 is made up of 15 amino acids.

The chain has TRBV27 and TRBJ1-2, with TRBD1 identical over 9 bases. CDR3 length equals 17 residues. V shed 5 bases, J shed 5 bases, and the junction held 15 bases outside the gene matches. CDR1 and CDR2 from the germline V gene are MNHEY and SMNVEV (reference sequence). The CDR3 spells CASSPNIPGQGSYGYTF. The CDR3 DNA reads TGTGCCAGCAGTCCAAATATACCGGGACAGGGATCTTATGGCTACACCTTC.

V and J are TRBV5-4 and TRBJ2-4; a possible D gene is TRBD2 (5 bases). The V and J ends lost 4 bases and 5 bases respectively, with 16 bases between them. There are 15 residues in the CDR3. Germline CDR1 and CDR2: SGHNT and YYREEE (reference sequence). This chain's CDR3 is CASSPREVGENIQYF. CDR3 sequence (DNA): TGTGCCAGCAGCCCTCGTGAGGTCGGGGAAAACATTCAGTACTTC.

This clone was observed a single time. The V call is TRBV6-5, the J call TRBJ1-3; D not certain. Trimming shortened V by 5 bases and J by 7 bases, and 12 bases separated the two germline ends. Germline lookup yields CDR1 MNHEY and CDR2 SVGAGI. This CDR3 spans 13 amino acids. The CDR3 loop reads CASSKALRNTIYF. Here the CDR3 DNA reads TGTGCCAGCAGTAAGGCCCTCCGGAACACCATATATTTT.

The V and J genes are TRBV27 and TRBJ2-7; D unresolved. The CDR3 is 13 residues long. CDR1 and CDR2 from the germline V gene are MNHEY and SMNVEV (reference sequence). V was trimmed by 2 bases and J by 5 bases, leaving 10 bases between them. For the CDR3, the DNA is TGTGCCAGCAGTTTACTCACAGTCAACGAGCAGTACTTC. This codes for CASSLLTVNEQYF.

The chain employs TRBV5-4 and TRBJ1-1, with D maybe TRBD1 (6 bases). The CDR3 is 15 amino acids. Trimming took 4 bases from V and 1 from J, leaving 14 bases between them. The V gene's germline CDR1 is SGHNT and CDR2 YYREEE (reference sequence). In nucleotides, the CDR3 is TGTGCCAGCAGCAATAACGGACAGAGGAACACTGAAGCTTTCTTT. Its protein is CASSNNGQRNTEAFF. Together with reference TRBV5-4 and TRBJ1-1, the CDR3 gives the full variable domain: ETGVTQSPTHLIKTRGQQVTLRCSSQSGHNTVSWYQQALGQGPQFIFQYYREEENGRGNFPPRFSGLQFPNYSSELNVNALELDDSALYLCASSNNGQRNTEAFFGQGTRLTVV.

V usage is TRBV12-3 or TRBV12-4 and J usage is TRBJ2-3; D remains unclear. The CDR3 totals 13 residues. V lost 7 bases and J lost 1, with 9 bases in between. CDR3 in amino acids: CASTRRGTDTQYF. In DNA, the CDR3 is TGTGCCAGCACCCGAAGAGGCACAGATACGCAGTATTTT.

This chain connects TRBV19 to TRBJ1-1; D is uncertain. Trimming took off 7 bases at V and 6 bases at J, with 18 bases between the two ends. The CDR3 sequence is 14 residues long. Germline lookup yields CDR1 LNHDA and CDR2 SQIVND (reference sequence). Here the CDR3 DNA reads TGTGCCAGTAATGAGGACGGGTATGGGGCTGAAGCTTTCTTT. It encodes CASNEDGYGAEAFF.

The chain carries TRBV5-1 and TRBJ2-7, with 10 nucleotides matching TRBD2. The CDR3 consists of 14 residues. V shed 5 bases, J shed 0 bases, and the junction held 2 bases outside the gene matches. The germline V gene encodes CDR1 SGHRS and CDR2 YFSETQ. The CDR3 nucleotides read TGCGCCAGCAGTGTAGCGGGGGGCTCCTACGAGCAGTACTTC. Protein sequence: CASSVAGGSYEQYF.

The gene calls are TRBV19 and TRBJ2-3, with no clear D. The germline gives CDR1 LNHDA, CDR2 SQIVND (reference sequence). There are 14 residues in the CDR3. V was pared by 3 bases and J by 7 bases, with 14 bases between. Written as DNA, the CDR3 is TGTGCCAGTAGTATGGGGAAAGGGATGTATACGCAGTATTTT. Protein sequence: CASSMGKGMYTQYF. Full variable domain (remainder filled in from reference TRBV19 and TRBJ2-3): DGGITQSPKYLFRKEGQNVTLSCEQNLNHDAMYWYRQDPGQGLRLIYYSQIVNDFQKGDIAEGYSVSREKKESFPLTVTSAQKNPTAFYLCASSMGKGMYTQYFGPGTRLTVL.

The chain is built from TRBV7-9 and TRBJ1-6; D may be TRBD1 (6 bases). CDR3 size: 15 residues. With 1 base removed from V and 8 bases from J, the gap between germline ends came to 12 bases. In germline, CDR1 is SEHNR, CDR2 FQNEAQ (reference sequence). CDR3 in DNA: TGTGCCAGCAGCTTAGTCCCGGGGGCTGATTCACCCCTCCACTTT. Protein: CASSLVPGADSPLHF.

The V and J genes are TRBV7-9 and TRBJ2-7; 9 positions match TRBD2. The CDR3 spans 16 residues. Per the germline V gene, CDR1 is SEHNR and CDR2 is FQNEAQ (reference sequence). The V and J ends lost 5 bases and 3 bases, in that order; junction bases with no gene match: 11. CDR3 coding DNA: TGTGCCAGCAGCCCAAGAGGGGCAGCGGGGGGCTACGAGCAGTACTTC. This codes for CASSPRGAAGGYEQYF.

V is TRBV11-2 and J is TRBJ1-5, with no clear D. Germline values: CDR1 SGHAT, CDR2 FQNNGV. Trimming pared 1 base from V and 8 bases from J, leaving 12 bases between. The CDR3 is 14 amino acids. The CDR3 sequence: CASSLGSVQEPQHF. The DNA of the CDR3 is TGTGCCAGCAGCTTAGGGTCGGTTCAGGAGCCCCAGCATTTT.

V is TRBV21-1 and J is TRBJ1-2. TRBV21-1 is noted as a pseudogene. The CDR3 runs to 16 residues. CDR3 protein: CASSNRPRFMNYGYTF. The CDR3 DNA sequence: TGTGCCAGCAGCAATAGACCGCGGTTTATGAACTATGGCTACACCTTC.

The chain carries TRBV7-6 and TRBJ1-1; a possible D gene is TRBD1 (6 bases). Trimming left V 1 base short and J 1 base short, with 16 bases between. CDR3 length equals 17 residues. The germline CDR1 and CDR2 sequences are SGHVS and FNYEAQ. This CDR3 is CASSLGRGQRQNTEAFF. The DNA for the CDR3 is TGTGCCAGCAGCTTAGGACGTGGACAGAGACAGAACACTGAAGCTTTCTTT.

The V and J genes are TRBV15 and TRBJ2-3; 8 bases are a match to TRBD1. Germline V gene data show CDR1 as LNHNV and CDR2 as YYDKDF (reference sequence). V dropped 11 bases and J dropped 5; count of bases not matched to a gene: 12. The CDR3 is made up of 14 amino acids. Written as DNA, the CDR3 is TGTGCCTCCTCGGCAGGGGGCGCGAGAGATACGCAGTATTTT. Translation gives CASSAGGARDTQYF.

This clone was counted a single time. The CDR3: CASSQPGTVFGNTIYF. The CDR3 DNA follows: TGCGCCAGCAGTCAGCCTGGGACCGTCTTTGGAAACACCATATATTTT. The genes are TRBV23-1 and TRBJ1-3; maybe TRBD1 (5 bases). TRBV23-1 falls under the ORF class, with uncertain function. Trimming pared 3 bases from V and 3 bases from J, leaving 15 bases between. The CDR3 consists of 16 residues.

The J gene is TRBJ1-6, the V gene TRBV27; 11 bases match TRBD1. V was pared by 0 bases and J by 0 bases, with 4 bases of the junction left unmatched. Germline loops: CDR1 MNHEY, CDR2 SMNVEV (reference sequence). This CDR3 region has 19 residues. The CDR3 region is CASSLSWDRGSSYNSPLHF. Written as DNA, the CDR3 is TGTGCCAGCAGTTTATCTTGGGACAGGGGGAGCTCCTATAATTCACCCCTCCACTTT.

Here the CDR3 DNA reads TGTGCCAGCAGCCTACAGGGGAATCGGGCTGAAGCTTTCTTT. Translating it yields CASSLQGNRAEAFF. This chain connects TRBV6-5 to TRBJ1-1; 7 nucleotides agree with TRBD1. The CDR3 has 14 residues. CDR1 MNHEY and CDR2 SVGAGI come from the germline V gene. V trimming: 6 bases; J trimming: 6 bases; junction bases outside the gene matches: 10.

CDR3 sequence reads: CASSLGPNSGNTIYF. DNA of the CDR3: TGTGCCAGCAGCTTAGGGCCGAACTCTGGAAACACCATATATTTT. The chain is built from TRBV7-3 and TRBJ1-3; D unclear. The CDR3 consists of 15 residues. The germline CDR1 and CDR2 sequences are SGHTA and FQGTGA. The V and J ends lost 2 bases and 0 bases respectively, with 8 bases between them.

The DNA for the CDR3 is TGTGCCAGCAGTTACTCGGGACAGTATAGCAATCAGCCCCAGCATTTT. This translates into CASSYSGQYSNQPQHF. The chain is built from TRBV6-5 and TRBJ1-5, with 7 bases that match TRBD1. The CDR3 contains 16 residues. Germline V gives CDR1 MNHEY, CDR2 SVGAGI. V lost 0 bases, J lost 0 bases, and 2 bases stayed unmatched.

The chain combines TRBV2 with TRBJ2-3; D uncertain. V shed 4 bases and J shed 0 bases, with 5 bases lying between them. CDR3 length: 13 amino acids. Germline V CDR1 and CDR2: SNHLY, FYNNEI. The CDR3 nucleotides read TGTGCCAGCAGTGTAGTGAGCACAGATACGCAGTATTTT. Translated: CASSVVSTDTQYF.